The 23 T cell receptor beta chains presented below share a single source sample, sequenced in a study of blood T cell repertoires in COVID-19. The data were produced by immunoSEQ multiplex PCR, yet TCRdb's version contains in-frame clones alone and is incomplete. Altogether about 400,000 clones are present, around 90% being singletons, with the ten largest covering approximately 2.1%. The material sequenced was PBMCs or T cells enriched from blood (not recorded which). These receptors originate from a woman between 40 and 55 years old with acute COVID-19.

The chain has TRBV29-1 and TRBJ1-1, with D possibly being TRBD1 (6 bases). Trimming stripped 1 base from V and 0 bases from J, with 12 bases between. The CDR3 is 15 amino acids. Germline values: CDR1 SQVTM, CDR2 ANQGSEA. The CDR3 reads CSVEVRDKLNTEAFF. CDR3 DNA: TGCAGCGTTGAAGTCAGGGACAAACTGAACACTGAAGCTTTCTTT.

The chain is built from TRBV5-1 and TRBJ2-3; TRBD2 matches 9 bases. This CDR3 region has 16 residues. Germline values: CDR1 SGHRS, CDR2 YFSETQ. The V and J ends lost 4 bases and 0 bases, in that order; junction bases with no gene match: 6. The DNA of the CDR3 is TGCGCCAGCAGCCCACTAGCGGGCGCGAGCACAGATACGCAGTATTTT. Translated, it gives CASSPLAGASTDTQYF.

The V gene is TRBV7-9, the J gene TRBJ1-4; no clear D. Between the trimmed V and J ends, which lost 4 bases and 1 base, there was a span of 7 bases. From germline, CDR1 is SEHNR and CDR2 FQNEAQ (reference sequence). This CDR3 contains 14 residues. This CDR3 is CASSSRGTNEKLFF. The CDR3 coding sequence is TGTGCCAGCAGCTCCAGAGGAACTAATGAAAAACTGTTTTTT.

This rearrangement joins TRBV25-1 to TRBJ1-2; maybe TRBD1 (6 bases). CDR3 length equals 16 residues. Between the trimmed V and J ends, which lost 5 bases and 4 bases, there was a span of 20 bases. Germline V CDR1 and CDR2: MGHDK, SYGVNS. The chain's CDR3 is CASSTQIPRGGYGYTF. CDR3 nucleotides: TGTGCCAGCAGTACCCAGATCCCGAGAGGGGGCTATGGCTACACCTTC.

This clone is a singleton in its sample. This chain connects TRBV7-9 to TRBJ2-7; 12 positions match TRBD2. The CDR3 spans 15 residues. After removal of 5 bases from V and 4 bases from J, the junction contained 6 bases not matched to a gene. Per the germline V gene, CDR1 is SEHNR and CDR2 is FQNEAQ (reference sequence). The CDR3 DNA reads TGTGCCAGCAGCCGGAACCTAGCGGGGGGGTACGAGCAGTACTTC. This encodes CASSRNLAGGYEQYF.

With respect to this clone: The germline gene is not matched at one end of the junction; a read error may be the cause. The same CDR3 is also encoded by other DNA sequences in this sample. The V gene is TRBV5-1, the J gene TRBJ2-7; 14 nucleotides match TRBD2. CDR1 and CDR2 from the germline V gene are SGHRS and YFSETQ. The CDR3 spans 15 residues. The CDR3 sequence is CASSVTGLAGAEQYF. The CDR3 nucleotides read TGCGCCAGCAGCGTGACGGGACTAGCGGGGGCGGAGCAGTATTTC.

The chain joins TRBV4-2 to TRBJ2-5, with TRBD2 identical over 15 bases. The J segment lost 0 bases and the V segment lost 4 bases, leaving 3 bases of the junction unmatched. Germline CDR1 reads LGHNA; CDR2 reads YNFKEQ. The CDR3 runs to 17 residues. Here the CDR3 reads CASSPRTSGGDQETQYF. The CDR3, as DNA: TGTGCCAGCAGCCCCAGGACTAGCGGGGGGGACCAAGAGACCCAGTACTTC.

The V and J genes are TRBV6-1 and TRBJ2-5; a weak D match, TRBD2 (5 bases). This CDR3 has 15 amino acids. V shed 3 bases and J shed 4 bases, with 15 bases lying between them. Germline-derived CDR1 and CDR2 are MNHNS and SASEGT. This chain's CDR3 is CASSDGMSRLETQYF. In nucleotides, the CDR3 is TGTGCCAGCAGTGACGGGATGTCAAGGTTAGAGACCCAGTACTTC.

The chain carries TRBV2 and TRBJ2-1, with 13 bases matching TRBD2. The CDR3 sequence is 13 residues long. Germline CDR1 reads SNHLY; CDR2 reads FYNNEI. V was clipped by 8 bases and J by 9 bases; unmatched bases: 4. The CDR3 region has the DNA TGTGCCAGCGGACTAGCGGGGGTGGGTGAGCAGTTCTTC. It codes for CASGLAGVGEQFF.

This sequence joins TRBV11-2 and TRBJ2-7; D unclear. The V end lost 0 bases, the J end lost 0 bases, and 6 bases lay between the germline ends. Germline V CDR1 and CDR2: SGHAT, FQNNGV. The CDR3 has 14 amino acids. The CDR3 nucleotides read TGTGCCAGCAGCTTAGAGGCCAGCTCCTACGAGCAGTACTTC. Protein: CASSLEASSYEQYF.

This chain connects TRBV5-1 to TRBJ2-3; 8 bases are a match to TRBD2. This CDR3 spans 15 amino acids. V trimming: 2 bases; J trimming: 0 bases; junction bases outside the gene matches: 2. From germline, CDR1 is SGHRS and CDR2 YFSETQ. CDR3 sequence (DNA): TGCGCCAGCAGCTTAACGGGGGGGAGCACAGATACGCAGTATTTT. Translated, it gives CASSLTGGSTDTQYF. Together with reference TRBV5-1 and TRBJ2-3, the CDR3 gives the full variable domain: KAGVTQTPRYLIKTRGQQVTLSCSPISGHRSVSWYQQTPGQGLQFLFEYFSETQRNKGNFPGRFSGRQFSNSRSEMNVSTLELGDSALYLCASSLTGGSTDTQYFGPGTRLTVL.

A remark on this clone: Other DNA sequences in this specimen translate into the identical CDR3. The CDR3 spells CASSEGRVYGYTF. The CDR3 nucleotides read TGTGCCAGCAGTGAAGGACGGGTTTATGGCTACACCTTC. The chain has TRBV2 and TRBJ1-2; D unresolved. Trimming left V 1 base short and J 5 bases short, with 8 bases between. The CDR3 has 13 amino acids. Germline-derived CDR1 and CDR2 are SNHLY and FYNNEI.

The rearrangement joins TRBV29-1 to TRBJ1-1, with a possible D match to TRBD1 (5 bases). Deletions cut 4 bases from V and 4 bases from J, with 7 bases between. CDR1 is SQVTM and CDR2 is ANQGSEA in the germline V gene. The CDR3 extends over 11 amino acids. CDR3 nucleotide sequence: TGCAGCGTTGTTAGGGGCACTGAAGCTTTCTTT. As protein: CSVVRGTEAFF. The whole variable domain, remainder taken from reference TRBV29-1 and TRBJ1-1, is SAVISQKPSRDICQRGTSLTIQCQVDSQVTMMFWYRQQPGQSLTLIATANQGSEATYESGFVIDKFPISRPNLTFSTLTVSNMSPEDSSIYLCSVVRGTEAFFGQGTRLTVV.

The chain links TRBV6-5 to TRBJ1-2; 7 nucleotides agree with TRBD1. The CDR3 is made up of 12 amino acids. V was clipped by 6 bases and J by 4 bases; unmatched bases: 2. Germline CDR1 reads MNHEY; CDR2 reads SVGAGI. CDR3 nucleotides: TGTGCCAGCAGAGACAGGGTCTATGGCTACACCTTC. Its protein is CASRDRVYGYTF.

The rearrangement joins TRBV29-1 to TRBJ1-1, with a tentative D call TRBD1 (5 bases). The germline V gene has CDR1 SQVTM and CDR2 ANQGSEA. This CDR3 has 13 amino acids. Trimming cost V 6 bases and J 3 bases, with 14 bases left between them. CDR3 in DNA: TGCAGCGTCGGACATCGGGCGGACACTGAAGCTTTCTTT. It encodes CSVGHRADTEAFF.

V gene TRBV10-2 combines with J gene TRBJ2-7; D is possibly TRBD1 (5 bases). The CDR3 runs 15 residues. Trimming removed 7 bases at V and 4 bases at J, with 20 bases between. Germline values: CDR1 WSHSY, CDR2 SAAADI. This CDR3 is CASTYRIGVGYEQYF. The DNA of the CDR3 is TGCGCCAGCACCTACAGGATTGGGGTGGGATACGAGCAGTACTTC.

This chain joins TRBV5-6 and TRBJ1-1; D may be TRBD1 (5 bases). With 4 bases removed from V and 1 base from J, the gap between germline ends came to 17 bases. The CDR3 is made up of 16 amino acids. Germline assignment: CDR1 SGHDT and CDR2 YYEEEE. CDR3 loop: CASSVTTTGGNTEAFF. In DNA, the CDR3 is TGTGCCAGCAGCGTAACAACGACCGGGGGGAACACTGAAGCTTTCTTT.

The V call is TRBV29-1, the J call TRBJ2-3, with D perhaps matching TRBD2 (6 bases). The ends were cut back, 4 bases at V and 4 bases at J, with 9 bases in the middle. CDR1 SQVTM and CDR2 ANQGSEA come from the germline V gene. The CDR3 consists of 12 residues. Here the CDR3 DNA reads TGCAGCGTTGGTAGCGGAGCAGATACGCAGTATTTT. Protein: CSVGSGADTQYF.

The chain combines TRBV7-9 with TRBJ2-1; 8 nucleotides agree with TRBD2. The germline V gene has CDR1 SEHNR and CDR2 FQNEAQ (reference sequence). This CDR3 is built from 16 residues. V was clipped by 5 bases and J by 8 bases; unmatched bases: 14. The CDR3 DNA is TGTGCCAGCAGCGCCCGAGCGGGACTAGGGTCTTATGAGCAGTTCTTC. Protein sequence: CASSARAGLGSYEQFF.

This chain links TRBV13 with TRBJ1-6; TRBD1 agrees at 10 bases. The CDR3 extends over 14 amino acids. Trimming removed 5 bases from V and 9 bases from J; junction bases left unmatched: 4. The germline gives CDR1 PRHDT, CDR2 FYEKMQ (reference sequence). The CDR3 spells CASSRQGASSPLHF. Written as DNA, the CDR3 is TGTGCCAGCAGCCGACAGGGGGCTTCTTCACCCCTCCACTTT.

The sample holds a few counts of this clone. The rearrangement joins TRBV3-1 (or the pseudogene TRBV3-2) to TRBJ2-2; no definite D call. The CDR3 covers 13 residues. The germline CDR1 and CDR2 sequences are LGHDT and YNNKEL (reference sequence). V was cut by 4 bases and J by 2 bases, with 5 bases left in between. DNA of the CDR3: TGTGCCAGCAGCCTCCAAAACACCGGGGAGCTGTTTTTT. It translates to CASSLQNTGELFF.

The J gene is TRBJ1-6, the V gene TRBV19, with D uncertain. This CDR3 comprises 13 residues. Trimming removed 5 bases from V and 14 bases from J, with 16 bases in between. Per the germline V gene, CDR1 is LNHDA and CDR2 is SQIVND (reference sequence). The CDR3 sequence: CASSPEGSRALHF. DNA for the CDR3: TGTGCCAGTAGTCCTGAAGGGAGTCGGGCCCTCCACTTT.

The rearrangement uses TRBV20-1 and TRBJ1-4, with D perhaps TRBD1 (6 bases). The CDR3 runs 14 residues. V lost 3 bases, J lost 4 bases, and 12 bases lay in between. From germline, CDR1 is DFQATT and CDR2 SNEGSKA (reference sequence). CDR3 DNA sequence: TGCAGTGCTAGTACAGGGATACTTAATGAAAAACTGTTTTTT. This sequence encodes CSASTGILNEKLFF.